This section outlines one T cell receptor (beta chain) sequence together with its context. What it recognizes is unknown. PCR involved 60 Vbeta and 13 Jbeta primers. The repertoire was sequenced with immunoSEQ multiplex PCR; TCRdb's copy has only in-frame clones and lacks some. This specimen shows under 200,000 clones; the ten leading clones hold about 6.8%. This entry is derived from a study of cytomegalovirus exposure and HLA in healthy donors. General study points: A later analysis found TCR association rates differed by HLA locus, highest for DRB1 and lowest for HLA-C.

The CDR3 spans 15 residues. Trimming took 6 bases from V and 1 from J, leaving 15 bases between them. CDR1 and CDR2 (germline): MDHEN, SYDVKM. The chain employs TRBV28 and TRBJ1-1, with D possibly being TRBD1 (5 bases). The TCR was taken from a man aged 25-45 years in good health and CMV-seronegative. Material for sequencing was PBMCs. The CDR3 region has the DNA TGTGCCAGCAGCACCTCCGGGGGGGGGAACACTGAAGCTTTCTTT. Amino acid sequence: CASSTSGGGNTEAFF. The complete variable domain, with remaining parts taken from reference TRBV28 and TRBJ1-1, reads DVKVTQSSRYLVKRTGEKVFLECVQDMDHENMFWYRQDPGLGLRLIYFSYDVKMKEKGDIPEGYSVSREKKERFSLILESASTNQTSMYLCASSTSGGGNTEAFFGQGTRLTVV.